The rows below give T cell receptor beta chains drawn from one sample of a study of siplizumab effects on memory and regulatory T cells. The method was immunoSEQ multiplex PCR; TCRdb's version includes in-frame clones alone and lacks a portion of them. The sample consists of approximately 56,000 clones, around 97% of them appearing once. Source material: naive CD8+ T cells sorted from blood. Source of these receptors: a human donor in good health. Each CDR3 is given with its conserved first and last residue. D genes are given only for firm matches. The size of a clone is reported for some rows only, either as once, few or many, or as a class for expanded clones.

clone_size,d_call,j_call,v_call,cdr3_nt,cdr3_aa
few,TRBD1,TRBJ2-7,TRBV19,TGTGCCAGTAGGCCCGGGACAGGGACATTCGAGCAGTACTTC,CASRPGTGTFEQYF
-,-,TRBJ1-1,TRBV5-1,TGCGCCAGCAGTTTTGGGGCCATGAACACTGAAGCTTTCTTT,CASSFGAMNTEAFF
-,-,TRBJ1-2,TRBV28,TGTGCCAGCAGTGGAACGAACTATGGCTACACCTTC,CASSGTNYGYTF
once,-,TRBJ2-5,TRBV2,TGTGCCAGCAAAATCCTGGTGGAGCAAGAGACCCAGTACTTC,CASKILVEQETQYF
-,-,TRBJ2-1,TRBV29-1,TGCAGCGTTGAAGGACCGAGCTCCTACAATGAGCAGTTCTTC,CSVEGPSSYNEQFF
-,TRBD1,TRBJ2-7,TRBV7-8,TGTGCCAGCAGGGGGTTTTCGGGACAGGGCTACGAGCAGTACTTC,CASRGFSGQGYEQYF
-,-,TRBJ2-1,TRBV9,TGTGCCAGCAGCCCGCGGCGGTTCGGGGAGCGGGACAATGAGCAGTTCTTC,CASSPRRFGERDNEQFF
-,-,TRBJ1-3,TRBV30,TGTGCCTGGAGTGTACTGGGAAACACCATATATTTT,CAWSVLGNTIYF
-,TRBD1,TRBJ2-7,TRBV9,TGTGCCAGCAGCGCCGGGACAGGGACTGGAGGCTCCTACGAGCAGTACTTC,CASSAGTGTGGSYEQYF
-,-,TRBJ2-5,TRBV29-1,TGCAGCGTTGAAGTATTACTAGCAAGGGGGACCCAGTACTTC,CSVEVLLARGTQYF
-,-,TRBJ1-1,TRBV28,TGTGCCAGCAGTTTAGGGGGGTTTAACACTGAAGCTTTCTTT,CASSLGGFNTEAFF
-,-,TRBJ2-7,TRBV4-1,TGCGCCAGCAGCCAACGGGACACCTCCTACGAGCAGTACTTC,CASSQRDTSYEQYF
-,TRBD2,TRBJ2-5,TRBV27,TGTGCCAGCAGTCCGCAAAGCGGGAGGGGTGAGACCCAGTACTTC,CASSPQSGRGETQYF
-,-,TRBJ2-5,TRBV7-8,TGTGCCAGCAGCTTAGCGATCAGGCCCCAAGAGACCCAGTACTTC,CASSLAIRPQETQYF
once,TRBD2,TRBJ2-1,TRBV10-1,TGCGCCAGCAGTTCCGGGACTAGCGGGATGGAGCAGTTCTTC,CASSSGTSGMEQFF
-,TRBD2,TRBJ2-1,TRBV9,TGTGCCAGCAGCGCAGGACTAGCGGGACCTCCCTCCTACAATGAGCAGTTCTTC,CASSAGLAGPPSYNEQFF
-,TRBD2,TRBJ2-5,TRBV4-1,TGCGCCAGCAGCCAAGATGGACTAGCGGCTCAAGAGACCCAGTACTTC,CASSQDGLAAQETQYF
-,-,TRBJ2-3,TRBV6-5,TGTGCCAGCAGTTATGGACAAAGCACAGATACGCAGTATTTT,CASSYGQSTDTQYF
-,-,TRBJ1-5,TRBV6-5,TGTGCCAGCAGTTTGGACATCAATCAGCCCCAGCATTTT,CASSLDINQPQHF
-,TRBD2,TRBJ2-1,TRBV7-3,TGTGCCAGCAGCTTTAGCGGGAGGGCCTACAATGAGCAGTTCTTC,CASSFSGRAYNEQFF
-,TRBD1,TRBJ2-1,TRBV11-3,TGTGCCAGCAGCTCGACAGGGGTAGTTTACAATGAGCAGTTCTTC,CASSSTGVVYNEQFF
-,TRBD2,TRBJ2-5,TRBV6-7,TGTGCCAGCAGTTATCTGGCTAGCGGGAGGGAGACCCAGTACTTC,CASSYLASGRETQYF
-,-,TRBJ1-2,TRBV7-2,TGTGCCAGCAGCTTAAGAGCTCGGCAGGCGAATGGCTACACCTTC,CASSLRARQANGYTF
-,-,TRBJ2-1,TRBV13,TGTGCCAGCAGCCCCCAGGTAGCGGAAATCAATGAGCAGTTCTTC,CASSPQVAEINEQFF
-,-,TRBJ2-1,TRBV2,TGTGCCAGCATCCCCAGAAGGGGCAATGAGCAGTTCTTC,CASIPRRGNEQFF
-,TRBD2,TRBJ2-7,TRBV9,TGTGCCAGCAGCGCCATGTCCGGGACTAGCGGGGGGCACTACGAGCAGTACTTC,CASSAMSGTSGGHYEQYF
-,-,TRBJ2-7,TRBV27,TGTGCCAGCAGCCCAAGCTCCTACGAGCAGTACTTC,CASSPSSYEQYF
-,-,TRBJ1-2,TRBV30,TGTGCCTGGGGCCCCCGTGGACCAACACGACTGTTGGACTATGGCTACACCTTC,CAWGPRGPTRLLDYGYTF
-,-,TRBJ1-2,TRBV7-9,TGTGCCAGCAGCTTAGCAGGGCCTAACTATGGCTACACCTTC,CASSLAGPNYGYTF
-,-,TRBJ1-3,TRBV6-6,TGTGCCAGCACCCCGGGGGGTGGAAACACCATATATTTT,CASTPGGGNTIYF
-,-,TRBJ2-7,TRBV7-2,TGTGCCAGCAGCTCCAGCGGCCTGATCCACGAGCAGTACTTC,CASSSSGLIHEQYF
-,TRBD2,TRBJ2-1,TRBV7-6,TGTGCCAGCAGCTGGACTACCGGGACTAGCTTCCTCGATGAGCAGTTCTTC,CASSWTTGTSFLDEQFF
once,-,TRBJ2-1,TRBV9,TGTGCCAGCAGCCCCCAGGAGCAGTTCTTC,CASSPQEQFF